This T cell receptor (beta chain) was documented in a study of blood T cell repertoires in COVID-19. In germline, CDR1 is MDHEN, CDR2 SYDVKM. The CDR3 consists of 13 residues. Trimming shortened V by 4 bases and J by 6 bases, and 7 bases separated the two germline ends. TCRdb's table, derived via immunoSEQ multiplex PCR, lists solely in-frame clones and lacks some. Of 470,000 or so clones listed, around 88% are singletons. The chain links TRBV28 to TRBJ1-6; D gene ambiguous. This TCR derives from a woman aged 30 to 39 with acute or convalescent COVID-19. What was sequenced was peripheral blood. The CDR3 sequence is CASSYPGNSPLHF. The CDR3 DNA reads TGTGCCAGCAGTTACCCGGGTAATTCACCCCTCCACTTT.